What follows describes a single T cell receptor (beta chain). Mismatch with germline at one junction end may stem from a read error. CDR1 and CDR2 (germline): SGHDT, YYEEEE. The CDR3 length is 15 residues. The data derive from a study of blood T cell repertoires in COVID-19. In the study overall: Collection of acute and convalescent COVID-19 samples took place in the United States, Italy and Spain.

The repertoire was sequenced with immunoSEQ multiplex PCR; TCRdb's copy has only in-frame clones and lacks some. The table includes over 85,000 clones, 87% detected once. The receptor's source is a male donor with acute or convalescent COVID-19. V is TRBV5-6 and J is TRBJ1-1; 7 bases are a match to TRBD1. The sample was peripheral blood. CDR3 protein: CASSFTGVVKTEAFF. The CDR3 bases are TGTGCCAGCAGCTTTACAGGGGTGGTGAAAACTGAAGCTTTCTTT.